The 14 T cell receptor beta chains below come from one sample, sequenced in a study of control samples from healthy donors and cancer patients. Some clones are missing from TCRdb's copy, which holds only in-frame ones; the method was immunoSEQ multiplex PCR. This sample has approximately 94,000 clones, with about four fifths found just once. Sequencing was carried out using PBMCs. These receptors were obtained from a man in his 70s with lung cancer.

The rearrangement uses TRBV15 and TRBJ2-7; 8 nucleotides agree with TRBD1. Germline CDR1 LNHNV, CDR2 YYDKDF (reference sequence). The CDR3 loop spans 15 amino acids. The V segment lost 0 bases and the J segment 7 bases; nucleotides outside the gene matches: 8. CDR3 in DNA: TGTGCCACCAGCAGAGATCGCCAGGGGGCGATGGAGCAGTACTTC. Protein product: CATSRDRQGAMEQYF. The full variable domain, its missing parts supplied by reference TRBV15 and TRBJ2-7, is DAMVIQNPRYQVTQFGKPVTLSCSQTLNHNVMYWYQQKSSQAPKLLFHYYDKDFNNEADTPDNFQSRRPNTSFCFLDIRSPGLGDTAMYLCATSRDRQGAMEQYFGPGTRLTVT.

CDR3 sequence reads: CASSHTGGAFQPQHF. The DNA of the CDR3 is TGTGCCAGTAGTCATACAGGGGGCGCTTTTCAGCCCCAGCATTTT. V is TRBV19 and J is TRBJ1-5, with 9 bases fitting TRBD1. CDR1 LNHDA and CDR2 SQIVND come from the germline V gene (reference sequence). The CDR3 has 15 amino acids. After removal of 5 bases from V and 6 bases from J, the junction contained 8 bases not matched to a gene.

The gene calls are TRBV6-1 and TRBJ2-7; tentative D call: TRBD2 (6 bases). The CDR3 length is 15 residues. Trimming left V 3 bases short and J 2 bases short, with 14 bases between. In germline, CDR1 is MNHNS, CDR2 SASEGT. The CDR3 here is CASSEEGGTTYEQYF. In DNA, the CDR3 is TGTGCCAGCAGTGAGGAAGGAGGGACCACCTACGAGCAGTACTTC.

The chain joins TRBV5-1 to TRBJ2-6, with a weak D call TRBD1 (6 bases). V dropped 5 bases and J dropped 1 base, with 22 bases sitting between them. The CDR3 runs to 19 residues. The germline gives CDR1 SGHRS, CDR2 YFSETQ. The CDR3, as DNA: TGCGCCAGCAGGATCCAAGCAGGGACAAAAGGTTCTGGGGCCAACGTCCTGACTTTC. Protein product: CASRIQAGTKGSGANVLTF.

The J gene is TRBJ1-1, the V gene TRBV6-1; TRBD1 is a possible D gene (5 bases). The length of the CDR3 is 14 residues. Trimming pared 3 bases from V and 6 bases from J, leaving 14 bases between. In germline, CDR1 is MNHNS, CDR2 SASEGT. CDR3 nucleotides: TGTGCCAGCAGTGATCCGGGACTGCCCTCTGAAGCTTTCTTT. It encodes CASSDPGLPSEAFF.

The CDR3: CASSYDLVTDTQYF. The CDR3 DNA sequence: TGTGCCAGCAGTTACGACCTGGTAACAGATACGCAGTATTTT. This sequence joins TRBV6-5 and TRBJ2-3; no clear D gene. The V gene lost 2 bases and the J gene lost 3 bases, with 9 bases spanning the gap. Germline-derived CDR1 and CDR2 are MNHEY and SVGAGI. The CDR3 contains 14 residues.

CDR3 sequence (DNA): TGTGCTAGTGGTTTGGTAGGTGCTAGCACAGATACGCAGTATTTT. Translation gives CASGLVGASTDTQYF. J is TRBJ2-3 and V is TRBV12-5; D gene uncertain. The V gene lost 0 bases and the J gene lost 0 bases, with 7 bases spanning the gap. The germline V gene has CDR1 LGHNT and CDR2 FRNRAP. The CDR3 is 15 amino acids.

The V call is TRBV24-1, the J call TRBJ1-4; the D gene is possibly TRBD1 (6 bases). This CDR3 region has 13 residues. Germline-derived CDR1 and CDR2 are KGHDR and SFDVKD. Trimming took 5 bases from V and 8 from J, leaving 11 bases between them. DNA for the CDR3: TGTGCCACCAGTGGCCCGGGGGGCGAAAAACTGTTTTTT. This translates into CATSGPGGEKLFF.

A single count supports this clone. The chain combines TRBV6-1 with TRBJ2-5; 8 nucleotides agree with TRBD2. Germline trimming cut 3 bases from V and 1 base from J; bases unmatched to any gene: 4. The CDR3 sequence is 15 residues long. Germline CDR1 reads MNHNS; CDR2 reads SASEGT. The chain's CDR3 is CASSETAGAQETQYF. In nucleotides, the CDR3 is TGTGCCAGCAGTGAGACAGCGGGGGCCCAAGAGACCCAGTACTTC.

The rearrangement uses TRBV24-1 and TRBJ1-4, with 8 nucleotides matching TRBD1. Germline loops: CDR1 KGHDR, CDR2 SFDVKD. The CDR3 spans 14 residues. The J segment lost 7 bases and the V segment lost 5 bases, leaving 5 bases of the junction unmatched. This CDR3 reads CATSAPGTGEKLFF. In DNA, the CDR3 is TGTGCCACCAGTGCCCCCGGGACAGGTGAAAAACTGTTTTTT.

This clone has only a few counts. CDR3 nucleotide sequence: TGCGCCAGCAGCTTAGGGGGCGAAACAGGATATGGCTACACCTTC. Its translation: CASSLGGETGYGYTF. The chain has TRBV5-1 and TRBJ1-2, with TRBD1 identical over 7 bases. Unmatched junction bases numbered 9, after V lost 2 bases and J lost 5 bases. Germline V gene data show CDR1 as SGHRS and CDR2 as YFSETQ. The CDR3 totals 15 residues.

CDR3 DNA sequence: TGTGCCAGCAGCTTAGCTGTAAGACAGATGAATCAGCCCCAGCATTTT. Residues: CASSLAVRQMNQPQHF. The chain employs TRBV7-2 and TRBJ1-5; TRBD1 is a possible D gene (5 bases). Trimming pared 0 bases from V and 4 bases from J, leaving 13 bases between. CDR1 and CDR2 from the germline V gene are SGHTA and FQGNSA. The CDR3 has 16 residues.

The chain links TRBV28 to TRBJ2-2, with a tentative D call TRBD2 (6 bases). Looked up from germline, CDR1 is MDHEN and CDR2 is SYDVKM. The CDR3 spans 14 residues. V dropped 1 base and J dropped 7 bases, with 10 bases sitting between them. This CDR3 reads CASSLFQGGGELFF. The CDR3 DNA is TGTGCCAGCAGTTTATTCCAGGGAGGCGGGGAGCTGTTTTTT.

The rearrangement uses TRBV5-1 and TRBJ2-3; the D gene could be TRBD1 or TRBD2 (5 bases each). Germline assignment: CDR1 SGHRS and CDR2 YFSETQ. The CDR3 covers 15 residues. The V gene lost 4 bases and the J gene lost 6 bases, with 18 bases spanning the gap. In DNA form, the CDR3 reads TGCGCCAGCAGCCTGTTAAGGCAGGGAGTGGATACGCAGTATTTT. This gives the protein CASSLLRQGVDTQYF.